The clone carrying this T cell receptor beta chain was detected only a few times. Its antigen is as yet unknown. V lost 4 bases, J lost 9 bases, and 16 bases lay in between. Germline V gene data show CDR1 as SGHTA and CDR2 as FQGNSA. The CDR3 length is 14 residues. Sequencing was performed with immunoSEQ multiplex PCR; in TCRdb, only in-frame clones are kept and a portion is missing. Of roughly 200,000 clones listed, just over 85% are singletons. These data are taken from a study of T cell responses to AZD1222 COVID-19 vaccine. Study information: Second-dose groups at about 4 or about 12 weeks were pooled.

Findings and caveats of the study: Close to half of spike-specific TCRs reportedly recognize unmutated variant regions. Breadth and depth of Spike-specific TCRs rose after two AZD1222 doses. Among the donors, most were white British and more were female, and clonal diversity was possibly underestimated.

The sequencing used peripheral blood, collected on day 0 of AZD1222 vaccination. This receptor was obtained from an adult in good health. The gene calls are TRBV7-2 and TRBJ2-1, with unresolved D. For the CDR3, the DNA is TGTGCCAGCAGCTCCGGGCCCAAAGTAATTGAGCAGTTCTTC. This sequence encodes CASSSGPKVIEQFF.